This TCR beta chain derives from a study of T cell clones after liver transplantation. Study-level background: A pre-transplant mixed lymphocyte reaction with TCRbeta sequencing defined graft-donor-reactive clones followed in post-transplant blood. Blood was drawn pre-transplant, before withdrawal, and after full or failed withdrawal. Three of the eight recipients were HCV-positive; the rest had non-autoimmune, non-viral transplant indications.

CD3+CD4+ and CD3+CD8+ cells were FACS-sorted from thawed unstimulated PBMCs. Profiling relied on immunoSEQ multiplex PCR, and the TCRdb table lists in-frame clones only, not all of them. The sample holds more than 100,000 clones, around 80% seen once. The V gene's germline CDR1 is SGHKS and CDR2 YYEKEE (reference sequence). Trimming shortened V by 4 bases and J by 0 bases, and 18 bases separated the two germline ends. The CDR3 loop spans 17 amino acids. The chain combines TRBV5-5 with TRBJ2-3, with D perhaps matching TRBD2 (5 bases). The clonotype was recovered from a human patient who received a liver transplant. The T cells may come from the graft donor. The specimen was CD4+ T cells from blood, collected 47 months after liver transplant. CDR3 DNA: TGTGCCAGCAGCCCCCCGGGTCGAGCGGACAGCACAGATACGCAGTATTTT. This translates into CASSPPGRADSTDTQYF.